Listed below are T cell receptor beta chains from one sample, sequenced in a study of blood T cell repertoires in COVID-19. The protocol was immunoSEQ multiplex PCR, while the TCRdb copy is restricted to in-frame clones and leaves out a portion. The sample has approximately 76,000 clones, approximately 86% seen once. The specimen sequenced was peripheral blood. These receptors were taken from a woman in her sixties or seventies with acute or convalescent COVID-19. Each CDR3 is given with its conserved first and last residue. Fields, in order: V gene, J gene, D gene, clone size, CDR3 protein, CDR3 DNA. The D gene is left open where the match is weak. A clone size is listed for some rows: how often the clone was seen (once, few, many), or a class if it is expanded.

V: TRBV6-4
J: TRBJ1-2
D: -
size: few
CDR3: CASSESPGQSLSYGYTF
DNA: TGTGCCAGCAGTGAATCCCCCGGACAGAGCCTTTCTTATGGCTACACCTTC

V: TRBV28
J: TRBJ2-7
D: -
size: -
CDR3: CASSSGGLQLRYEQYF
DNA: TGTGCCAGCAGTTCCGGGGGGCTTCAACTGCGCTACGAGCAGTACTTC

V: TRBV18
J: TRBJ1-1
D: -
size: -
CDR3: CASSPSREAEAFF
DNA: TGTGCCAGCTCACCCTCCCGGGAGGCTGAAGCTTTCTTT

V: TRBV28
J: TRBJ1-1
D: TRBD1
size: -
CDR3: CASSNRGSYTEAFF
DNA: TGTGCCAGCAGCAACAGGGGATCTTACACTGAAGCTTTCTTT

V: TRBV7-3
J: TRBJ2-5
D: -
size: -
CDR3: CASSASPDQETQYF
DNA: TGTGCCAGCAGCGCTAGTCCGGACCAAGAGACCCAGTACTTC

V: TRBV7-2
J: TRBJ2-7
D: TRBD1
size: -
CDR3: CASSLVDRAYEQYF
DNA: TGTGCCAGCAGCTTAGTGGACAGGGCCTACGAGCAGTACTTC

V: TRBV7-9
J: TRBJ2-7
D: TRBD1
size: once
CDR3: CASEKGAPTYEQYF
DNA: TGTGCCAGCGAAAAGGGGGCACCTACCTACGAGCAGTACTTC

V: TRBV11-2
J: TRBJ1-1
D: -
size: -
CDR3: CASSLEAGVLAFF
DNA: TGTGCCAGCAGCTTAGAGGCAGGGGTACTAGCTTTCTTT

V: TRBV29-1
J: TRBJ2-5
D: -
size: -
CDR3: CSVEAFDTGLETQYF
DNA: TGCAGCGTTGAAGCGTTTGATACAGGGTTGGAGACCCAGTACTTC

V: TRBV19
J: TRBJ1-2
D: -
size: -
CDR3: CASSSLRVYGYTF
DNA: TGTGCCAGTAGCAGCCTGAGGGTCTATGGCTACACCTTC

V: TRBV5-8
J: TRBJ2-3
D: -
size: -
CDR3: CASRGGPTDTQYF
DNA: TGTGCCAGCCGTGGTGGGCCCACAGATACGCAGTATTTT

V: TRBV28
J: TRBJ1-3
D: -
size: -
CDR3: CASSRQDGNTIYF
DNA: TGTGCCAGCAGCCGACAGGATGGAAACACCATATATTTT

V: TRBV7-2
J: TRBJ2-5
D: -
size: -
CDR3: CASSPPGLRGPSEETQYF
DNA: TGTGCCAGCAGCCCCCCCGGTTTGCGGGGGCCCTCCGAAGAGACCCAGTACTTC

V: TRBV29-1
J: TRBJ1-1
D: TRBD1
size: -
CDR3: CSVGGGAGTEAFF
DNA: TGCAGCGTCGGAGGGGGCGCGGGCACTGAAGCTTTCTTT

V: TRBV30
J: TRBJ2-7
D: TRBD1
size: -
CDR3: CACTGTAKDYEQYF
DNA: TGTGCCTGCACCGGGACAGCAAAGGACTACGAGCAGTACTTC

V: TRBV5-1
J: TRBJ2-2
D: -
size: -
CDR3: CASSLGGDTLAGELFF
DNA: TGCGCCAGCAGCTTGGGGGGCGACACCCTCGCCGGGGAGCTGTTTTTT

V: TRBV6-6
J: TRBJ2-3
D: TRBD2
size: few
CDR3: CASSYSLAASTDTQYF
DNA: TGTGCCAGCAGTTACTCGCTAGCGGCTAGCACAGATACGCAGTATTTT

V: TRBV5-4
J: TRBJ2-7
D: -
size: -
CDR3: CASSPAGHYEQYF
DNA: TGTGCCAGCAGTCCGGCAGGGCATTACGAGCAGTACTTC

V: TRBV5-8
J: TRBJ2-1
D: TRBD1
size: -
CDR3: CASSSGQSFYNEQFF
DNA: TGTGCCAGCAGCTCGGGACAGAGCTTCTACAATGAGCAGTTCTTC

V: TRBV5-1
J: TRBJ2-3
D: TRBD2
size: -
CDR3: CASSFGGGLAVSTDTQYF
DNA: TGCGCCAGCAGCTTTGGAGGTGGACTAGCGGTTAGCACAGATACGCAGTATTTT

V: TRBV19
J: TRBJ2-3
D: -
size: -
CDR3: CASDLGQGNTDTQYF
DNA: TGTGCCAGTGACCTCGGGCAGGGAAACACAGATACGCAGTATTTT

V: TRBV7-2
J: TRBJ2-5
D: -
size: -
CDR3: CASSPQETQYF
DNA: TGTGCCAGCAGTCCTCAAGAGACCCAGTACTTC

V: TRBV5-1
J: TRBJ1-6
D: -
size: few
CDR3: CASSSAGPNSPLHF
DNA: TGCGCCAGCAGCTCCGCGGGTCCTAATTCACCCCTCCACTTT

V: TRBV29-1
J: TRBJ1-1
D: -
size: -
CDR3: CSVERGRNTEAFF
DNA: TGCAGCGTTGAACGGGGAAGAAACACTGAAGCTTTCTTT

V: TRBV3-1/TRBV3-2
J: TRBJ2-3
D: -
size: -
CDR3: CASSQVLAAQYF
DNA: TGTGCCAGCAGCCAAGTGCTTGCGGCGCAGTATTTT

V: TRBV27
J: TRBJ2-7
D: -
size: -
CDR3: CASSLSSGGPSYEQYF
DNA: TGTGCCAGCAGTTTATCATCCGGGGGGCCCTCCTACGAGCAGTACTTC

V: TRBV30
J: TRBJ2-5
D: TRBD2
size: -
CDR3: CAWSASGGVAGETQYF
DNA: TGTGCCTGGAGCGCTAGCGGGGGGGTAGCCGGAGAGACCCAGTACTTC

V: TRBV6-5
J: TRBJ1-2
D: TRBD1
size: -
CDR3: CASSLDRAANYGYTF
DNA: TGTGCCAGCAGCCTAGACAGGGCCGCTAACTATGGCTACACCTTC

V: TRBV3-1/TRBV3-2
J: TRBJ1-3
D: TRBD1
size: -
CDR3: CASSLRTGGSSGNTIYF
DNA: TGTGCCAGCAGCCTTAGGACAGGGGGCTCCTCTGGAAACACCATATATTTT

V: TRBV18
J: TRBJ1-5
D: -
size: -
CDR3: CASSPEGRRDQPQHF
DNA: TGTGCCAGCTCACCGGAGGGGCGCAGGGATCAGCCCCAGCATTTT

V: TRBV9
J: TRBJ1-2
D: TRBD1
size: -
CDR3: CASSPRQGANYGYTF
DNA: TGTGCCAGCAGCCCGCGACAGGGGGCTAACTATGGCTACACCTTC

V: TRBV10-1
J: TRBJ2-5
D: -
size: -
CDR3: CASSDEGGKQETQYF
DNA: TGCGCCAGCAGTGACGAGGGGGGGAAACAAGAGACCCAGTACTTC

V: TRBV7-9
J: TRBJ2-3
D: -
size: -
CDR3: CASSFEATDTQYF
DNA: TGTGCCAGCAGCTTCGAGGCCACAGATACGCAGTATTTT

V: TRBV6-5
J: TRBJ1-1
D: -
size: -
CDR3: CASSYSSGGEAFF
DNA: TGTGCCAGCAGTTACTCGTCAGGCGGGGAAGCTTTCTTT

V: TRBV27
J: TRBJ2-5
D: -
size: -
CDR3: CASSLTEPETQYF
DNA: TGTGCCAGCAGTTTAACGGAGCCGGAGACCCAGTACTTC

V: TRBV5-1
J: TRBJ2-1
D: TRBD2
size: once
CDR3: CASSLVPRGGENEQFF
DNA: TGCGCCAGCAGCTTGGTCCCGCGGGGGGGCGAGAATGAGCAGTTCTTC

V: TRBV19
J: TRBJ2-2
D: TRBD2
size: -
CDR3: CASSIDQAGGKITGELFF
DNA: TGTGCCAGTAGTATAGATCAGGCGGGGGGCAAGATCACCGGGGAGCTGTTTTTT

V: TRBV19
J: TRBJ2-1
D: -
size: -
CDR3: CASSNQGPHNEQFF
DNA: TGTGCCAGTAGTAACCAGGGTCCCCACAATGAGCAGTTCTTC

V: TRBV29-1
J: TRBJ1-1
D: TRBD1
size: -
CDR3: CSVAQGAANTEAFF
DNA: TGCAGCGTTGCACAGGGGGCCGCGAACACTGAAGCTTTCTTT

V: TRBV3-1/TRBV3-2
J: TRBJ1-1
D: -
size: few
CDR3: CASSPRGMNTEAFF
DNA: TGTGCCAGCAGCCCACGGGGGATGAACACTGAAGCTTTCTTT

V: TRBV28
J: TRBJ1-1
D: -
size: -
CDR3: CASSFPGGTEAFF
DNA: TGTGCCAGCAGTTTCCCTGGAGGGACTGAAGCTTTCTTT

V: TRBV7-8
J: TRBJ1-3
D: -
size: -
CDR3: CASSLGQGLGNTIYF
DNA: TGTGCCAGCAGCTTAGGGCAGGGTCTAGGAAACACCATATATTTT

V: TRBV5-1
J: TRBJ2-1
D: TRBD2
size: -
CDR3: CASTRRLAGGPSYNEQFF
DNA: TGCGCCAGCACCCGGCGGCTAGCGGGGGGCCCCTCCTACAATGAGCAGTTCTTC

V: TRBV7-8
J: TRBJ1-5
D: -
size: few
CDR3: CASSLETTGGKPQHF
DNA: TGTGCCAGCAGCTTAGAGACGACTGGCGGGAAGCCCCAGCATTTT

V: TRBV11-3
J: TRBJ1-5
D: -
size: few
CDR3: CASSLVDRQARQPQHF
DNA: TGTGCCAGCAGCTTAGTAGACCGACAGGCCAGACAGCCCCAGCATTTT